This T cell receptor beta chain was captured in a study of T cells in Graves' hyperthyroidism and ophthalmopathy. The germline V gene encodes CDR1 DFQATT and CDR2 SNEGSKA (reference sequence). The CDR3 is made up of 15 amino acids. Unmatched junction bases numbered 9, after V lost 2 bases and J lost 3 bases. Every diagnosis used clinical symptoms, serum thyroxine and TRAb, thyroid ultrasound and orbital computed tomography. What was amplified from RNA transcripts were TCR beta CDR3 regions. Initially, a first-round RT-PCR of the TCR CDR3 employed the HTBI primer set. Using its own MiXCR run on the multiplex PCR reads, TCRdb lists one record per CDR3 protein. The sample contains 500,000 to 750,000 distinct CDR3 sequences, roughly 14% of which appear only once.

This chain connects TRBV20-1 to TRBJ2-7, with TRBD2 matching 8 bases. The sequence derives from a woman aged 25 to 45 with Graves' hyperthyroidism. Material: blood. The CDR3 DNA reads as TGCAGTGCTAGACGACTTGGGCGGGAGGTCTACGAGCAGTACTTC. Translated, it gives CSARRLGREVYEQYF.